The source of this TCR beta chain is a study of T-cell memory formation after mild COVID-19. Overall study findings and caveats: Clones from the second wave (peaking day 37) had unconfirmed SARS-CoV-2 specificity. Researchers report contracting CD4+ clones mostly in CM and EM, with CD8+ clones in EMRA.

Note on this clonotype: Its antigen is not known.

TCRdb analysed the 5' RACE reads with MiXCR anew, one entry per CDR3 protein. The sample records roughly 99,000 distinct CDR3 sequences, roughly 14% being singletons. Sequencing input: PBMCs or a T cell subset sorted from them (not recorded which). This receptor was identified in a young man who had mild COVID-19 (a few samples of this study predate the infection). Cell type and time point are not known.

CDR3 region: CASSQGHFKTSTDTQYF. CDR3 DNA sequence: TGTGCCAGCAGCCAAGGCCATTTCAAGACTAGCACAGATACGCAGTATTTT. The chain couples TRBV3-1 to TRBJ2-3; no clear D gene. Deletions cut 1 base from V and 0 bases from J, with 14 bases between. The CDR3 spans 17 residues. The V gene's germline CDR1 is LGHDT and CDR2 YNNKEL (reference sequence).